The present T cell receptor beta chain was sequenced within a study of blood T cell repertoires in COVID-19. Study summary: Some COVID-19 samples were acute and others convalescent; all came from the United States, Italy and Spain.

V was trimmed by 5 bases and J by 3 bases, leaving 11 bases between them. Germline lookup yields CDR1 SGHTA and CDR2 FQGNSA. The length of the CDR3 is 13 residues. Sequenced by immunoSEQ multiplex PCR; TCRdb stores in-frame clones only, minus some. In the table there are about 150,000 clones, 80% to 90% of which are singletons. This TCR came from a woman aged 60 to 75 with COVID-19, enrolled during active disease. Sequencing was done on a sample of peripheral blood. The chain recombines TRBV7-2 with TRBJ2-7; D unresolved. The CDR3 sequence: CASSAPGFYEQYF. The CDR3 nucleotides are TGTGCCAGCAGCGCACCTGGCTTCTACGAGCAGTACTTC. Supplemented by reference TRBV7-2 and TRBJ2-7, the full variable domain reads GAGVSQSPSNKVTEKGKDVELRCDPISGHTALYWYRQSLGQGLEFLIYFQGNSAPDKSGLPSDRFSAERTGGSVSTLTIQRTQQEDSAVYLCASSAPGFYEQYFGPGTRLTVT.